This T cell receptor beta chain came from a study of PD-L1 blockade in urothelial cancer. Sequencing was performed with immunoSEQ multiplex PCR; in TCRdb, only in-frame clones are kept and a portion is missing. The data hold some 45,000 clones, with more than 70% observed a single time. To note about this clone: As yet, its antigen is unknown.

V shed 1 base and J shed 4 bases, with 5 bases lying between them. Germline loops: CDR1 SGHTA, CDR2 FQGNSA. The CDR3 is made up of 13 amino acids. Study conclusions and caveats: Better survival was predicted when blood TCR clonality before treatment fell below the median.

Time point given: pretreatment peripheral blood. This chain connects TRBV7-2 to TRBJ1-5; D remains ambiguous. This TCR derives from a donor aged 40 or older with urothelial cancer. This sample comprised PBMCs, obtained around atezolizumab (anti-PD-L1) treatment. The chain's CDR3 is CASSLEQNQPQHF. DNA for the CDR3: TGTGCCAGCAGCTTAGAACAGAATCAGCCCCAGCATTTT.